These 24 T cell receptor beta chains came from one sample sequenced in a study of T cells in Graves' hyperthyroidism and ophthalmopathy. TCR beta CDR3 region amplification was performed from RNA transcripts. HTBI primers were employed in a first-round RT-PCR of the TCR CDR3. TCRdb itself ran the multiplex PCR reads through MiXCR, one entry per CDR3 protein. This table has hundreds of thousands of distinct CDR3 sequences, less than 25% appearing once. Sequenced sample: blood. The receptor source for this set is a man aged 30 to 39 with Graves' ophthalmopathy.

J is TRBJ2-3 and V is TRBV19, with TRBD1 matching over 9 bases. V lost 6 bases and J lost 0; bases outside the gene matches: 4. Germline loops: CDR1 LNHDA, CDR2 SQIVND (reference sequence). The CDR3 has 15 amino acids. Written as DNA, the CDR3 is TGTGCCAGTAGGGGGGGACAGGGAAGCACAGATACGCAGTATTTT. This codes for CASRGGQGSTDTQYF.

This clonotype was counted a few times. This chain joins TRBV28 and TRBJ2-5, with D tentatively TRBD1 (5 bases). Trimming took off 5 bases at V and 2 bases at J, with 15 bases between the two ends. In germline, CDR1 is MDHEN, CDR2 SYDVKM. The CDR3 is made up of 15 amino acids. CDR3 sequence reads: CASSLPVGVQETQYF. The DNA for the CDR3 is TGTGCCAGCAGTCTTCCCGTAGGGGTACAAGAGACCCAGTACTTC.

The CDR3 DNA reads as TGTGCCAGCAGCTCCGCCCGAAGACGGGGTAGTACTGAAGCTTTCTTT. This gives the protein CASSSARRRGSTEAFF. The gene calls are TRBV12-3 or TRBV12-4 and TRBJ1-1; D not resolved. The length of the CDR3 is 16 residues. V lost 6 bases to trimming and J lost 5 bases, with 22 bases between them.

V usage is TRBV7-2 and J usage is TRBJ2-3, with 9 bases matching TRBD2. Germline V gives CDR1 SGHTA, CDR2 FQGNSA. V shed 2 bases and J 1 base; nucleotides not matched to a gene: 13. The CDR3 spans 19 residues. The CDR3 loop is CASSLSPGLAGWGTDTQYF. CDR3 coding DNA: TGTGCCAGCAGCTTATCCCCGGGGCTAGCGGGGTGGGGCACAGATACGCAGTATTTT.

The table lists this clonotype with many counts. The chain combines TRBV28 with TRBJ1-1; D gene unclear. The CDR3 consists of 13 residues. In germline, CDR1 is MDHEN, CDR2 SYDVKM. Trimming cost V 6 bases and J 1 base, with 9 bases left between them. In nucleotides, the CDR3 is TGTGCCAGCAGGGGGTCGGAGAACACTGAAGCTTTCTTT. This translates into CASRGSENTEAFF.

The CDR3 protein is CASSLAGPAGGLIEQFF. The CDR3, as DNA: TGTGCCAGCAGCTTAGCAGGACCAGCGGGAGGTTTGATTGAGCAGTTCTTC. The chain joins TRBV7-2 to TRBJ2-1; 9 nucleotides line up with TRBD2. The V segment lost 0 bases and the J segment 9 bases; nucleotides outside the gene matches: 12. Germline V CDR1 and CDR2: SGHTA, FQGNSA. The CDR3 has 17 amino acids.

This clonotype was detected many times. The chain couples TRBV7-9 to TRBJ1-1; D is ambiguous. This CDR3 comprises 14 residues. V lost 5 bases and J lost 0, with 10 bases in between. Germline V gene sequence: CDR1 SEHNR, CDR2 FQNEAQ (reference sequence). This chain's CDR3 is CASSPPDLNTEAFF. The CDR3 bases are TGTGCCAGCAGCCCTCCCGATTTGAACACTGAAGCTTTCTTT.

This clonotype was recorded at least ten times. The chain combines TRBV12-3 or TRBV12-4 with TRBJ1-4; 7 bases align to TRBD1. V gave up 6 bases and J gave up 4 bases; unmatched junction bases: 11. The CDR3 runs 16 residues. CDR3 sequence reads: CASRPPGTADNEKLFF. The CDR3, as DNA: TGTGCCAGCAGGCCACCGGGGACAGCCGATAATGAAAAACTGTTTTTT.

This clonotype was found many times. The chain has TRBV7-3 and TRBJ2-3; D is undetermined. Germline V lookup: CDR1 SGHTA, CDR2 FQGTGA. CDR3 size: 15 residues. The ends were cut back, 6 bases at V and 4 bases at J, with 17 bases in the middle. The CDR3: CASSLNGPGPDTQYF. In nucleotides, the CDR3 is TGTGCCAGCAGTCTCAACGGTCCGGGTCCAGATACGCAGTATTTT.

This clonotype was observed many times. The chain carries TRBV7-9 and TRBJ2-5, with D possibly TRBD2 on 6 matching bases. Trimming cost V 3 bases and J 7 bases, with 21 bases left between them. In germline, CDR1 is SEHNR, CDR2 FQNEAQ (reference sequence). The CDR3 sequence is 16 residues long. The CDR3 nucleotides are TGTGCCAGCAGCTTTATGTACGACACACAGGAGGGGACCCAGTACTTC. It codes for CASSFMYDTQEGTQYF.

The V gene is TRBV6-2 or TRBV6-3, the J gene TRBJ1-5, with 8 bases lining up with TRBD1. CDR3 size: 15 residues. Losses at the gene ends were 5 bases for V and 4 bases for J; bases not matched to a gene: 7. Germline loops: CDR1 MNHEY, CDR2 SVGEGT. Written as DNA, the CDR3 is TGTGCCAGCAGTCAAACAGGGGGACCTAATCAGCCCCAGCATTTT. Translating it yields CASSQTGGPNQPQHF.

The chain couples TRBV9 to TRBJ2-1, with D uncertain. Germline-derived CDR1 and CDR2 are SGDLS and YYNGEE. The V end lost 0 bases, the J end lost 2 bases, and 18 bases lay between the germline ends. This CDR3 has 18 residues. The chain's CDR3 is CASSVGTPGPRTYNEQFF. CDR3 DNA: TGTGCCAGCAGCGTAGGAACCCCCGGACCAAGAACCTACAATGAGCAGTTCTTC.

The J gene is TRBJ2-7, the V gene TRBV12-3 or TRBV12-4, with D perhaps TRBD1 (6 bases). With 3 bases removed from V and 2 bases from J, the gap between germline ends came to 23 bases. The CDR3 consists of 18 residues. The CDR3 nucleotides are TGTGCCAGCAGTTTTAGGGACCCCTTGGGGGCGGGTACCTACGAGCAGTACTTC. This gives the protein CASSFRDPLGAGTYEQYF.

The chain is built from TRBV20-1 and TRBJ2-1; 7 positions agree with TRBD1. Germline CDR1 and CDR2: DFQATT and SNEGSKA (reference sequence). The CDR3 has 14 amino acids. CDR3 DNA: TGCAGCCCCAAAAGCGACAGGGTCAACAATGAGCAGTTCTTC. Translating it yields CSPKSDRVNNEQFF.

The sample holds a few counts of this clonotype. This sequence joins TRBV20-1 and TRBJ2-7; D remains unclear. This CDR3 contains 13 residues. V dropped 6 bases and J dropped 3 bases, with 15 bases sitting between them. Germline lookup yields CDR1 DFQATT and CDR2 SNEGSKA (reference sequence). In nucleotides, the CDR3 is TGCAGTGCCACCAGACCTGAACTCTACGAGCAGTACTTC. Protein product: CSATRPELYEQYF.

Written as DNA, the CDR3 is TGTGCCAGCAGTGATACCGCCAGGGGCGCAGATACGCAGTATTTT. Its translation: CASSDTARGADTQYF. The chain couples TRBV6-1 to TRBJ2-3; possibly TRBD1 for D (6 bases). Germline CDR1 is MNHNS and CDR2 is SASEGT. V lost 3 bases to trimming and J lost 4 bases, with 14 bases between them. This CDR3 contains 15 residues.

The CDR3, as DNA: TGTGCCAGCAGCCAAGAAGGCCACCGCCAGCATCAGCCCCAGCATTTT. Translation gives CASSQEGHRQHQPQHF. This sequence joins TRBV4-2 and TRBJ1-5; D ambiguous. V lost 0 bases, J lost 5 bases, and 14 bases lay in between. Germline V CDR1 and CDR2: LGHNA, YNFKEQ. There are 16 residues in the CDR3.

The table lists this clonotype with many counts. This chain uses TRBV11-2 with TRBJ1-1; D not certain. CDR3 length: 14 amino acids. V was clipped by 3 bases and J by 2 bases, with 10 bases between them. CDR1 and CDR2 from the germline V gene are SGHAT and FQNNGV. For the CDR3, the DNA is TGTGCCAGCAGCTTCCGACCCAGAAACACTGAAGCTTTCTTT. It specifies CASSFRPRNTEAFF.

This clonotype has a handful of counts. This rearrangement joins TRBV27 to TRBJ2-6; 8 bases are a match to TRBD2. This CDR3 spans 18 amino acids. Per germline, CDR1 MNHEY and CDR2 SMNVEV (reference sequence). J lost 1 base, V lost 5 bases, and 10 bases had no gene match. The CDR3 coding sequence is TGTGCCAGCAGTCTCACTAGCGGAGTAGAGTCTGGGGCCAACGTCCTGACTTTC. Its translation: CASSLTSGVESGANVLTF.

This clonotype was seen more than once but under ten times. The chain uses TRBV28 and TRBJ1-2; maybe TRBD1 (5 bases). This CDR3 region has 13 residues. V was trimmed by 3 bases and J by 8 bases, leaving 13 bases between them. Germline-derived CDR1 and CDR2 are MDHEN and SYDVKM. The CDR3 DNA reads TGTGCCAGCAGTTTGGTACAGGCCCTAGGCTACACCTTC. Amino acid sequence: CASSLVQALGYTF.

This sequence joins TRBV11-2 and TRBJ1-2, with TRBD1 matching 8 bases. The ends lost 5 bases at V and 4 bases at J; junction bases unmatched: 6. Germline CDR1 and CDR2: SGHAT and FQNNGV. The CDR3 sequence is 14 residues long. The CDR3, as DNA: TGTGCCAGCAGCCCGGACAGGGTCTCCTATGGCTACACCTTC. Its protein is CASSPDRVSYGYTF.

This clonotype was seen a handful of times. This chain connects TRBV5-1 to TRBJ1-4, with D possibly matching TRBD1 (5 bases). The CDR3 runs 16 residues. CDR1 SGHRS and CDR2 YFSETQ come from the germline V gene. V gave up 0 bases and J gave up 4 bases, with 13 bases separating them. The CDR3 DNA sequence: TGCGCCAGCAGCTTGGCACCACAGGCCGGTAATGAAAAACTGTTTTTT. This encodes CASSLAPQAGNEKLFF.

This clonotype appeared a few times. The chain employs TRBV29-1 and TRBJ2-5, with D perhaps TRBD1 (5 bases). CDR3 length: 12 amino acids. Germline V gives CDR1 SQVTM, CDR2 ANQGSEA. The germline V and J ends were trimmed by 5 bases and 2 bases, with 9 bases remaining between them. The CDR3 loop is CSVLDRQETQYF. The CDR3 coding sequence is TGCAGCGTTTTAGACAGACAAGAGACCCAGTACTTC.

As concerns this clonotype: One junction end does not reproduce the germline sequence, and a read error may be involved. This chain uses TRBV7-2 with TRBJ2-7; D call uncertain. The CDR3 runs 13 residues. Germline V gene lookup returns CDR1 SGHTA and CDR2 FQGNSA. Here the CDR3 reads CANSLGSGFEQYF. The DNA for the CDR3 is TGTGCCAACAGCTTAGGTTCGGGCTTTGAGCAGTACTTC.